This T cell receptor (beta chain) was retrieved from a study of blood T cells in healthy people across ages (dated by TCRdb to between 2015 and 2016). Background for the entire study: In model experiments, roughly one uniquely barcoded TCR beta cDNA molecule per two T cells was captured by template switching. Age-related changes in TCR beta repertoire diversity were measured in the study by deep sequencing normalized with unique cDNA molecular identifiers. The donors were split into four age groups: young (average 16 years), middle-aged (roughly 39), aged (roughly 65) and long-lived (roughly 88). For two donors (one aged 18 to 30 and one aged 80 or older), the study analyzed two additional independent replicas of 1 million unique cDNA reads from the same blood draw.

Library preparation employed 5' RACE. The data were produced on an Illumina HiSeq 2500. A second roughly 6 to 11 cycle PCR used a sample-barcoded 5' primer and a J-beta primer mix. A unique molecular identifier was introduced onto each TCR beta cDNA molecule by a template-switch 5' adaptor carrying 12 random nucleotides. Each sample yielded at least 3 million CDR3-containing paired-end reads. First-strand cDNA synthesis was performed from all RNA using the Mint cDNA synthesis kit, with priming by a TRBC-specific oligonucleotide. Following uracil-DNA glycosylase treatment, a first 18-cycle PCR with universal primers M1SS and BC2_uni_R was performed on all cDNA. Per the source publication's procedure: For normalization, 1 million high-quality reads were randomly selected from each sample, with every read carrying a distinct molecular identifier. Reads sharing molecular identifiers were discarded rather than binned into consensus sequences. MiTCR, set to a Q25 quality threshold and the strictest error-elimination algorithm, was used for CDR3 identification, clonotype clustering and error correction. A nonparametric unseen species model with Euler transformation was used to estimate lower-bound total TCR beta diversity. The public reads were run again by TCRdb, first through fastp at Q25 and then through MiXCR, and only productive beta chains were kept. For every CDR3 protein sequence, its rows merge into one entry that carries the most common genes and DNA. Here the V and J calls rest on TCRdb's processing, not on the authors' analysis. The table for this sample lists around 700,000 distinct CDR3 sequences; roughly 25% of them were counted only once. Roughly 9% of the sample is taken by the ten largest.

Sequences SGHAT (CDR1) and FQNNGV (CDR2) are obtained from the germline V gene. From the cysteine through the phenylalanine, the CDR3 covers 13 amino acids. Only the CDR3 part of the read is kept: 39 bases, read in frame from the first base. V is pared back by 2 bases and J by 9 bases, with 11 bases lying between the germline termini. Worth noting for this clonotype: It lacks a known antigen. Per-nucleotide qualities are absent, and no much larger clonotype sits a single base away.

Donors were 39 systemically healthy Caucasian individuals from Russia aged roughly 6 to 100 years. Each donor gave 9 to 10 milliliters of peripheral blood, collected into EDTA-treated Vacutainer tubes. Ficoll-Paque density-gradient centrifugation was used to isolate PBMCs, with at least 7 million per sample. Trizol reagent was used to extract total RNA from PBMCs, with at least 6 micrograms per sample. For every donor, an aliquot of PBMCs went through flow cytometry to measure the percentages of naive CD45RAhigh/CD27high T cells. What the research found in general, with its limitations: Observed TCR beta diversity per million T cells fell roughly linearly with age, and a significant reduction was already apparent by age around 39. The percentage of naive T cells measured by flow cytometry correlated strongly with observed TCR beta diversity. Compared with the aged group, the long-lived group had more naive CD4+ T cells, fewer expanded clones and increased TCR diversity, suggesting age selection. Since profiling was done on bulk unsorted PBMCs, naive and antigen-experienced compartments could not be conclusively compared. Donor CMV infection status was unknown, potentially confounding age-related changes in expanded clonotypes. Total diversity estimates from one million sequenced T cells were considered lower bounds and underestimates.

The sample was also linked to a second study, of T cells of mothers and their children. As that second study puts it: Nine systemically healthy Caucasian individuals, comprising three mothers and their six children, were included as donors. cDNA synthesis used all of the extracted RNA, with approximately 1.4 ug of RNA in each 15 ul reaction. Sample barcodes and 2-4 random nucleotides were added via the M1S primer in the second PCR. Over 10 million TCR beta CDR3 reads came from each mother, compared with about 3 million reads from each child. Thymic selection shapes the output of TCR recombination in a similar way in related and unrelated pairs, and inherited differences have a minor effect. Normalized repertoire overlap in related mother-child pairs was always slightly higher than in unrelated mother-child pairs, but the difference was never significant. No persistent microchimeric T cell clones were detected, at a sensitivity of approximately 90 clones per million clonotypes. To look for features that set related mother-child pairs apart from unrelated individuals, the researchers ran deep NGS to compare the TCR beta repertoires of mothers and children. The mean age was roughly 44 +/- 4 years for the mothers and about 10 +/- 4 years for the children. After adapters were ligated using NEBNext reagents, the libraries underwent 100+100 nt paired-end sequencing on an Illumina HiSeq 2000. Mother and child libraries were prepared a month apart and sequenced in separate runs to prevent cross-contamination. For each donor, somewhere between roughly 500,000 and 2,100,000 distinct TCR beta clonotypes were identified. Naive TCR beta clonotypes were estimated from low-frequency clonotypes matched to each donor's FACS-determined naive share, without sorting.

The V and J segments used are TRBV11-2 and TRBJ2-1; perhaps TRBD2 is the D gene, with 5 bases matching. This receptor was identified in a boy aged 10-17 years in good health. Sequencing used blood. The DNA is TGTGCCAGCAGCTTATTGAGGGAAATTGAGCAGTTCTTC. Its coded protein is CASSLLREIEQFF.